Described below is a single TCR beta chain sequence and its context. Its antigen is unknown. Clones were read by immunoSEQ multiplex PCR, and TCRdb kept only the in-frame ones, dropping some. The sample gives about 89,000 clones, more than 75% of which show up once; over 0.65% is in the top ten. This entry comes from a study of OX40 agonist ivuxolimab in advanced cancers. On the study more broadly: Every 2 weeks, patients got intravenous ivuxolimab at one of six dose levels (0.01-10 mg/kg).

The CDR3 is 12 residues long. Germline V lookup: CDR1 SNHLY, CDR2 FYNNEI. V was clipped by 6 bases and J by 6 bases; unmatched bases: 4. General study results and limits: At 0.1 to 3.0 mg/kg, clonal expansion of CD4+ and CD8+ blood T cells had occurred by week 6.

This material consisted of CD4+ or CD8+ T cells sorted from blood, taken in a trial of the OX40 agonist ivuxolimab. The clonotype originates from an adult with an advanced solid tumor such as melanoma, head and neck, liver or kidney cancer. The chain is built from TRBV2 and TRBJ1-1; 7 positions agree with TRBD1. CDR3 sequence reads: CASSVDRAEAFF. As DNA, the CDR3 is TGTGCCAGCAGCGTTGACAGGGCTGAAGCTTTCTTT.